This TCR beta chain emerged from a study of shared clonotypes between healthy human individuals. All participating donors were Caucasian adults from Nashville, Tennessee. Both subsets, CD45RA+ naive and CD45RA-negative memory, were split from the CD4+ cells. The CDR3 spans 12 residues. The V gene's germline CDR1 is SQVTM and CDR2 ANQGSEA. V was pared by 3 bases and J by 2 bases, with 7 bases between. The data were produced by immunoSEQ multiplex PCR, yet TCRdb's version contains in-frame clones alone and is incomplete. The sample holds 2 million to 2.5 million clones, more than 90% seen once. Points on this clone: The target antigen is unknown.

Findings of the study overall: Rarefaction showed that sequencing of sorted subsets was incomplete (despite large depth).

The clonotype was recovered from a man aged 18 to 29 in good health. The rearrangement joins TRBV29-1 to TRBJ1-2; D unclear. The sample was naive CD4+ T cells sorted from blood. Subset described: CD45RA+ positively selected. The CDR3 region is CSVDAGNYGYTF. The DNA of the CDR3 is TGCAGCGTTGATGCCGGAAACTATGGCTACACCTTC.